This T cell receptor beta chain stems from a study of blood T cell repertoires in COVID-19. Study background: PBMCs, B-cell-depleted T cells, or T cells provided the cDNA or gDNA that made up the material.

The authors' processing: Reference gene primer amplification yielded estimated nucleated cell counts. Measured with immunoSEQ multiplex PCR; TCRdb has only the in-frame clones, and not every one. That table supplies the V and J calls and clone size; D and trimming were determined from the DNA. The profile shows 380,000 or so clones, about 89% of them singletons. The germline V gene encodes CDR1 SGHTS and CDR2 YDEGEE. This CDR3 is built from 14 residues. V shed 0 bases, J shed 6 bases, and the junction held 5 bases outside the gene matches. V is TRBV5-8 and J is TRBJ2-7; TRBD2 agrees at 8 bases. The clonotype comes from a man aged 35 to 55 with acute or convalescent COVID-19. Material for sequencing was peripheral blood. In DNA form, the CDR3 reads TGTGCCAGCAGCTTGGAGCGGGAGTTGCGCGAGCAGTACTTC. Protein: CASSLERELREQYF.